This T cell receptor beta chain came from a study of prognosis after radiotherapy for stage I lung cancer. Study summary: There were 15 or so patients with newly diagnosed primary stage I lung tumors and roughly five patients with oligometastatic NSCLC after surgical resection of the primary tumor. SBRT radiotherapy comprised 3 to 5 fractions at a biologically effective dose of at least 100 Gy. General study findings and limits: Whether the expanded TCR clones were tumor-specific was not determined. Reportedly, metastasis status was linked to differences in TRBV and TRBJ usage frequencies.

The CDR3 totals 13 residues. The V segment lost 5 bases and the J segment 4 bases; nucleotides outside the gene matches: 2. Germline values: CDR1 SGHTA, CDR2 FQGTGA. TCR beta CDR3 amplification from genomic DNA was performed by two-round multiplex PCR. With primers specific to each TRBV and TRBJ gene, the first-round PCR was performed. TCRdb analysed the multiplex PCR reads with MiXCR anew, one entry per CDR3 protein. Of more than 30,000 distinct CDR3 sequences listed, 32% are singletons. This clonotype was counted ten times or more. Its antigen is as yet unknown. The specimen comprised PBMCs, sampled before or after stereotactic body radiation therapy (not recorded which). The source is a donor aged 50 or older with non-small cell lung cancer. This chain uses TRBV7-3 with TRBJ1-3; 7 bases are shared with TRBD1. DNA of the CDR3: TGTGCCAGCAGCACGGACAGGGGAAACACCATATATTTT. This gives the protein CASSTDRGNTIYF.